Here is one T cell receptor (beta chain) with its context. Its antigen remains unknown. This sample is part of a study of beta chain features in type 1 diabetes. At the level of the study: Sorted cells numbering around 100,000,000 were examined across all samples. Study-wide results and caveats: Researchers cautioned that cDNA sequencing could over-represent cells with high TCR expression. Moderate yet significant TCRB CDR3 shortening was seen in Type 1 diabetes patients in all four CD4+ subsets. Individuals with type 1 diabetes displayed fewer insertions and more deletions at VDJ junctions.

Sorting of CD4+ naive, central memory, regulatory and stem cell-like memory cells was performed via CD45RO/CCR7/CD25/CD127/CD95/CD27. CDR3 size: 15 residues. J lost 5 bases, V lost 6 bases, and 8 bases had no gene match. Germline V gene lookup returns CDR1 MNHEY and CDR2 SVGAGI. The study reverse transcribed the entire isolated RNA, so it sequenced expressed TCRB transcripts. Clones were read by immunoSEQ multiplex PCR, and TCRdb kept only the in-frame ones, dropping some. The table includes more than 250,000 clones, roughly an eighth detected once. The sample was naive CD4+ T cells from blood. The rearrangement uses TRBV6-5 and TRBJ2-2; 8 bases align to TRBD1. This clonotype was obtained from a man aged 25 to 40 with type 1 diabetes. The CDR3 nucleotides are TGTGCCAGCAGGACGAGGGACAGGCTTACCGGGGAGCTGTTTTTT. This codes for CASRTRDRLTGELFF.